This TCR beta chain was observed in a study of technical replicates of blood from four donors. Libraries were prepared by immunoSEQ multiplex PCR; TCRdb keeps only in-frame clonotypes and omits some of them. The table includes almost 70,000 clones, around 91% detected once. This clone appeared once. The sample taken for sequencing was T cells isolated from PBMCs. The sequence was obtained from a human donor in good health.

CDR3 region: CASQLQGANGYTF. In DNA form, the CDR3 reads TGTGCCTCCCAGTTACAGGGGGCCAATGGCTACACCTTC. The chain uses TRBV10-3 and TRBJ1-2, with 9 bases that match TRBD1. The germline V gene encodes CDR1 ENHRY and CDR2 SYGVKD. The length of the CDR3 is 13 residues. V dropped 11 bases and J dropped 6; count of bases not matched to a gene: 10.